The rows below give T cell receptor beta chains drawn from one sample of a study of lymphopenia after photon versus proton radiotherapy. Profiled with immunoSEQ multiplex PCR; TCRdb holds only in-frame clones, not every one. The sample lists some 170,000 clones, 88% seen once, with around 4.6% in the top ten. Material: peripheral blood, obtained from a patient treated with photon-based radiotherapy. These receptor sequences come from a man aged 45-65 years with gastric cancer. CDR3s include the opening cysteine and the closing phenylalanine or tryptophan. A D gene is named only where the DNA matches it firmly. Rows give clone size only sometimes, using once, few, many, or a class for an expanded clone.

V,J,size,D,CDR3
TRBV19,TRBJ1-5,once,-,CASNGRNIAGNQPQHF
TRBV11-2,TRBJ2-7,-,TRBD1,CAGRAGQGGNEQYF
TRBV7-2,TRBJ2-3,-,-,CASSLARRDTQYF
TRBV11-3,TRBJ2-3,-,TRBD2,CASSLGTSGKGDTQYF
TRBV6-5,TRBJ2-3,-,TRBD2,CASSYIAGRTDTQYF
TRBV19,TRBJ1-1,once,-,CASSIIGHPTGGSSTEAFF
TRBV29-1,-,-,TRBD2,CSVGRGSSYEQYF
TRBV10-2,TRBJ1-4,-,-,CASSESWGTNEKLFF
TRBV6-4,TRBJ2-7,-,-,CASSDPSSVSSYEQYF
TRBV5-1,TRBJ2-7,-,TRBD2,CASSLDPSGPSYEQYF
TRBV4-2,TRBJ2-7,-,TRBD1,CASSPGTGTYEQYF
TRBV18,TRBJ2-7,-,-,CASSPLVAGKREQYF
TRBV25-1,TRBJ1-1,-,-,CASIRGQGTEAFF
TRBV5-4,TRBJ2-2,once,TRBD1,CASSIQGADTGELFF
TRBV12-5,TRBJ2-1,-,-,CASGLGTLGNEQFF
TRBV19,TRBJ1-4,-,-,CASSNRVNEKLFF
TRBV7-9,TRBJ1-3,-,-,CASSGQSSGNTIYF
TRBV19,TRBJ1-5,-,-,CASSRGFTGNSNQPQHF
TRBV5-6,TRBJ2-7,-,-,CASSFDREQYF
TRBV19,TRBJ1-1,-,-,CASTKAQGATEAFF
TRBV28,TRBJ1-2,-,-,CASSLGTYGYTF
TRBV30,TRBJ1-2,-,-,CAWSVQDNYGYTF
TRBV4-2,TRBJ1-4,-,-,CAIKGGTNEKLFF
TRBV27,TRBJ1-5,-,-,CASSARAVGNQPQHF
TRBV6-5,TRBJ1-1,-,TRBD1,CAVHRGMNTEAFF
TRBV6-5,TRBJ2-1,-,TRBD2,CASSLLAGDLHEQFF
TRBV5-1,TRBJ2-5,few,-,CASSLDRTQETQYF
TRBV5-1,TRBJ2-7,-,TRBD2,CASSRNAGLAGGDYEQYF
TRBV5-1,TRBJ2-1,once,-,CASSEDTSSYNEQFF
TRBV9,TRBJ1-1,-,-,CASSVEAVTEAFF
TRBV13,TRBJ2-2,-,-,CASCPRDGTNTGELFF
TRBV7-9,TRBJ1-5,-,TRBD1,CASSLDGTVLNQPQHF
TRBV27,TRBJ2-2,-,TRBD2,CASSLGWRERVGELFF
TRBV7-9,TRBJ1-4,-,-,CASRRVEGGLEKLFF
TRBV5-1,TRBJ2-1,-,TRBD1,CASSLGQGHEQFF
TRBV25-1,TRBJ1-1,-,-,CASSKAGINTEAFF
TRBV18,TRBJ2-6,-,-,CASSPTQVRGSGANVLTF
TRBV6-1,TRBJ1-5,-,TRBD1,CASSESQGGLKQPQHF
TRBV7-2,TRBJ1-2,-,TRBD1,CASSIVPGGNYGYTF
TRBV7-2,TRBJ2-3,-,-,CASSRDQSTDTQYF
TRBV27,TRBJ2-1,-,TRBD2,CASSAPLGLAGKYNEQFF
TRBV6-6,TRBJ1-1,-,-,CASGRMNTEAFF
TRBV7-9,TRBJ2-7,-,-,CASSLAGGLYEQYF
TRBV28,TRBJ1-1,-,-,CASSSNAPEAFF
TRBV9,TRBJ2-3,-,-,CASSHRQNTDTQYF
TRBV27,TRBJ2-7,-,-,CASSSYYEQYF
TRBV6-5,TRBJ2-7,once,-,CASSPGSRGQYF
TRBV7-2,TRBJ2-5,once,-,CASSLGRGKETQYF
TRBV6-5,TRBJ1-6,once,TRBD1,CASCGTVSSPLHF
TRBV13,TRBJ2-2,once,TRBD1,CASSSRTGWTGELFF
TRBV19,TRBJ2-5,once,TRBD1,CASSGTVQETQYF
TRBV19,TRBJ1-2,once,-,CASSTGADARSYYGYTF